This T cell receptor beta chain originates from a study of blood T cell repertoires in COVID-19. Study-level background: Acute and convalescent COVID-19 specimens originated in the United States, Italy and Spain. T cells, B-cell-depleted T cells, or PBMCs provided the cDNA or gDNA that served as material.

Authors' analysis steps: How many nucleated cells were present was estimated from reference gene primer amplification. The assay was immunoSEQ multiplex PCR, and TCRdb's table has in-frame clones only and misses some. V and J calls and clone size are given by that table; D and trimming were obtained from the DNA. The sample carries about 220,000 clones, about 79% recorded once. The CDR3 sequence is 17 residues long. Germline loops: CDR1 MDHEN, CDR2 SYDVKM. Unmatched junction bases numbered 9, after V lost 5 bases and J lost 0 bases. This receptor was obtained from a man aged 45-60 years with active or convalescent COVID-19. Source material: peripheral blood. The chain is built from TRBV28 and TRBJ1-4; 7 nucleotides match TRBD1. The CDR3 reads CASSPAGTATTNEKLFF. CDR3 DNA sequence: TGTGCCAGCAGTCCCGCCGGGACAGCTACAACTAATGAAAAACTGTTTTTT.